The clone carrying this TCR beta chain was detected a few times. Antigen specificity is unknown. The germline V gene has CDR1 SGHTA and CDR2 FQGNSA. The CDR3 has 12 amino acids. Trimming at V came to 3 bases and at J to 12 bases, leaving 5 bases not matched to a gene. This entry belongs to a study of identical twins. Unique molecular identifiers were in the cDNA, with template-switch universal primer binding. From the 5' RACE reads, TCRdb called clonotypes with MiXCR, one entry per CDR3 protein. The sample holds about 690,000 distinct CDR3 sequences, 5.5% to 6.5% seen once. Overall study results and limits: Models, which agreed with sharing between unrelated individuals, nonetheless underestimated the out-of-frame TCR alpha sharing seen in monozygotic twins. Out-of-frame alpha sequences shared by twins showed excess low generation probability.

Source material: naive T cells sorted from blood. The clonotype was recovered from a man aged 18 to 30 in good health. V and J are TRBV7-2 and TRBJ2-1; 7 bases are a match to TRBD2. The DNA of the CDR3 is TGTGCCAGCAGCTTCTCACGGGAGGCGCAGTTCTTC. It encodes CASSFSREAQFF.